This TCR beta chain was sequenced for a study of T cells in Graves' hyperthyroidism and ophthalmopathy (dated by TCRdb to the late 2010s). A note on the overall study: Peripheral blood was sampled at the time of initial diagnosis, prior to any treatment. After sampling, hyperthyroidism patients received methimazole starting at 30 mg daily, and ophthalmopathy patients received high-dose intravenous methylprednisolone. The study also compared thyroid tissue and blood T-cell repertoires from several Graves' hyperthyroidism patients. A discovery cohort of about 100 patients, about 40 with Graves' ophthalmopathy and fewer than 65 with stable Graves' hyperthyroidism, was used to find distinguishing TCR V-J signatures. For training and testing, the 100 patients in the discovery cohort were randomly divided in a 7:3 ratio. TCR Vbeta CDR3 sequencing of roughly 140 peripheral blood samples (about 45 ophthalmopathy, around 80 hyperthyroidism and roughly 17 progressor patients) is reported in the paper. Whether ophthalmopathy could be predicted prospectively was tested in an independent validation cohort made up of about 18 hyperthyroidism patients plus 17 patients who later progressed to ophthalmopathy.

Broad study findings and their caveats: Sample size was not statistically predetermined, and blinding of investigators to group allocation was not performed. In validation, progression to ophthalmopathy was predicted by the model with 65% to 71% sensitivity and approximately 78% specificity, a median of around 5.9 months before onset. Ophthalmopathy was separated from stable hyperthyroidism by a 13 V-J signature model, with around 90% sensitivity and approximately 84% specificity obtained in cross-validation and 80%/75% obtained in testing. Most expanded thyroid clonotypes (frequency above 0.001) were also found in blood, which suggests that blood repertoires may mirror thyroid immune responses.

Stable Graves' hyperthyroidism was defined as no progression to ophthalmopathy during 18 months of follow-up. Hyperthyroidism patients were newly diagnosed, with disease duration under 2 months, and aged 18 to 65 years. Any patient with an uncontrolled infection, another autoimmune disease, pregnancy or lactation was excluded. Diagnoses relied on clinical symptoms, serum thyroxine and TRAb, thyroid ultrasound and orbital computed tomography. PBMCs were isolated from 10 ml of fresh peripheral blood by Ficoll-Paque density gradient centrifugation. Total RNA was extracted with Trizol reagent, and quality was checked on an Agilent 2100 Bioanalyzer. TCR beta CDR3 regions were amplified from RNA transcripts. For the first round of RT-PCR on the TCR CDR3, the HTBI primer set was used together with the Qiagen OneStep RT-PCR kit. Libraries were constructed in a second round of multiplex PCR, after which size selection and purification were carried out. Libraries were sequenced paired-end with 100 bp reads on an Illumina HiSeq2000. Regarding the original processing steps: SOAPnuke was used to process the raw data, removing reads that contained adapters or uncalled bases, had a mean Phred below 15, or lacked an exact match to the constant primer or identifier. High-quality paired reads were merged using COPE v1.2.5, and each unique nucleotide sequence was defined as a clonotype. Clonotypes were aligned to IMGT TRBV, TRBD and TRBJ reference segments using MiTCR v1.1. Analysis was restricted to V-J combinations with a frequency above 0.0001, which covered 99.2% of repertoires. A TCS score was defined as the ratio of F50 (clonal expansion) to E x V (chaos), with BLOSUM62-based TCRdist applied between CDR3 peptides within each V-J. Welch's t-statistics and random forest reduced 500 to 550 V-J features to 13, which were used in a naive Bayes classifier (R e1071). TCRdb cleaned the public reads at Q25 with fastp, built clones with MiXCR and kept in-frame beta chains. Identical CDR3 proteins give one entry, which carries the most common genes and DNA. For this entry, the V and J calls and clone size follow TCRdb and not the study's own pipeline. This sample holds 600,000 or so distinct CDR3 sequences; 16% were observed only once. Of the sample, 3% to 4% falls within the top ten clones.

About this clonotype itself: What this receptor recognizes is not known. Qualities for individual bases were not recorded, and no much larger clone is one base off.

This clonotype originated in a woman aged 30 to 39 with Graves' hyperthyroidism. Sequences were obtained from blood.

Here the CDR3 is given as CAISDTGYEQYF. The nucleotide sequence reads as follows: TGTGCCATCAGTGACACGGGATACGAGCAGTACTTC. Recombination connected TRBV10-3 to TRBJ2-7, and perhaps TRBD2 as D gene, on 5 matching bases. The CDR3 runs 12 residues from the cysteine to the phenylalanine. Only the CDR3 portion is preserved as DNA: 36 bases, with reading frame beginning at the first base. The junction carries 7 bases between V and J, which are trimmed by 3 bases and 4 bases respectively. From a lookup of the germline V gene, CDR1 and CDR2 are ENHRY and SYGVKD.